The 25 T cell receptor beta chains reported below all come from one sample, sequenced in a study of response to subunit inactivated influenza vaccine. From the RT-PCR reads, TCRdb called clonotypes with MiXCR, one entry per CDR3 protein. The table lists 500,000 or so distinct CDR3 sequences, approximately 11% of them singletons. Sequences were derived from PBMCs from blood, sampled roughly 45 days after vaccination. The receptors shown here come from a man in his fifties who received an inactivated influenza vaccine.

The chain has TRBV2 and TRBJ2-5; a possible D gene is TRBD1 (6 bases). Trimming pared 4 bases from V and 5 bases from J, leaving 14 bases between. The CDR3 runs 14 residues. Germline CDR1 and CDR2: SNHLY and FYNNEI. The CDR3 here is CASSVWTTGETQYF. CDR3 nucleotide sequence: TGTGCCAGCAGTGTTTGGACCACAGGGGAGACCCAGTACTTC. Variable domain in full (rest from reference TRBV2 and TRBJ2-5): EPEVTQTPSHQVTQMGQEVILRCVPISNHLYFYWYRQILGQKVEFLVSFYNNEISEKSEIFDDQFSVERPDGSNFTLKIRSTKLEDSAMYFCASSVWTTGETQYFGPGTRLLVL.

This sequence joins TRBV5-1 and TRBJ2-1; 7 bases align to TRBD2. Germline V lookup: CDR1 SGHRS, CDR2 YFSETQ. CDR3 size: 17 residues. J gave up 2 bases and V 4 bases, and 12 bases lay outside the gene matches. The CDR3 loop is CASSPPQAGPTYNEQFF. The CDR3 region has the DNA TGCGCCAGCAGCCCTCCTCAAGCGGGACCCACCTACAATGAGCAGTTCTTC.

A few counts support this clonotype. The V gene is TRBV14, the J gene TRBJ2-5, with 11 bases fitting TRBD2. CDR1 and CDR2 (germline): SGHDN, FVKESK. This CDR3 has 17 amino acids. With V trimmed by 1 base and J by 5 bases, 9 bases remained unmatched. The CDR3 protein is CASSQGRTSGSRETQYF. DNA for the CDR3: TGTGCCAGCAGCCAAGGAAGAACTAGCGGGAGTAGGGAGACCCAGTACTTC.

This clonotype was seen at least ten times. The chain recombines TRBV5-1 with TRBJ2-7; a possible D gene is TRBD2 (5 bases). CDR3 size: 13 residues. Looked up from germline, CDR1 is SGHRS and CDR2 is YFSETQ. Trimming pared 3 bases from V and 7 bases from J, leaving 14 bases between. CDR3 sequence reads: CASSSNAREEQYF. CDR3 sequence (DNA): TGCGCCAGCAGCTCCAACGCACGGGAAGAGCAGTACTTC.

Details on this clonotype: One end of the junction is discordant with germline, which a read error may explain. This chain joins TRBV15 and TRBJ2-1; 10 bases are a match to TRBD2. Looked up from germline, CDR1 is LNHNV and CDR2 is YYDKDF (reference sequence). The CDR3 covers 16 residues. CDR3 sequence reads: CATRRDTSGAYNEQFF. Here the CDR3 DNA reads TGTGCCACCAGAAGAGATACTAGCGGGGCCTACAATGAGCAGTTCTTC.

This clonotype was seen repeatedly, ten times or more. This chain uses TRBV29-1 with TRBJ2-3; perhaps TRBD2 as D (5 bases). Germline values: CDR1 SQVTM, CDR2 ANQGSEA. The V end was cut by 7 bases, the J end by 2 bases, with 19 bases between. The CDR3 spans 15 residues. CDR3 bases: TGCAGCGGGGCGGCGGGTAGGGAGCTCACAGATACGCAGTATTTT. Translated, it gives CSGAAGRELTDTQYF.

In this sample, this clonotype turned up a few times. V is TRBV7-9 and J is TRBJ1-6; possible D gene TRBD1, 6 bases. V gave up 1 base and J gave up 10 bases, with 14 bases separating them. The CDR3 extends over 15 amino acids. CDR1 is SEHNR and CDR2 is FQNEAQ in the germline V gene (reference sequence). CDR3 region: CASSLESGANSPLHF. The CDR3 DNA reads TGTGCCAGCAGCTTAGAGTCGGGGGCGAACTCACCCCTCCACTTT.

This clonotype was seen only a few times. This chain joins TRBV20-1 and TRBJ2-3; possibly TRBD2 for D (6 bases). Trimming shortened V by 2 bases and J by 6 bases, and 21 bases separated the two germline ends. The CDR3 extends over 16 amino acids. The germline gives CDR1 DFQATT, CDR2 SNEGSKA (reference sequence). As DNA, the CDR3 is TGCAGTGCTAGATACCTGTTAACGGGAGCTATGGATACGCAGTATTTT. It is translated as CSARYLLTGAMDTQYF.

This clonotype showed up many times. The genes are TRBV7-8 and TRBJ2-1; D is uncertain. Germline lookup yields CDR1 SGHVS and CDR2 FQNEAQ. This CDR3 contains 10 residues. V was clipped by 5 bases and J by 8 bases, with 4 bases between them. CDR3 DNA: TGTGCCAGCAGCATCGATGAGCAGTTCTTC. Protein product: CASSIDEQFF.

This clonotype was seen at least ten times. This chain joins TRBV5-1 and TRBJ2-5; 10 nucleotides agree with TRBD2. The length of the CDR3 is 15 residues. V gave up 4 bases and J gave up 5 bases; unmatched junction bases: 8. The germline CDR1 and CDR2 sequences are SGHRS and YFSETQ. CDR3 protein: CASSDGLAGVETQYF. The CDR3 coding sequence is TGCGCCAGCAGCGACGGGCTAGCGGGAGTGGAGACCCAGTACTTC.

This clonotype has only a few counts. The chain combines TRBV29-1 with TRBJ2-1, with D tentatively TRBD2 (6 bases). Germline assignment: CDR1 SQVTM and CDR2 ANQGSEA. CDR3 size: 12 residues. The CDR3: CGGRRGADEQFF. The CDR3 nucleotides are TGCGGAGGGCGGAGGGGCGCGGATGAGCAGTTCTTC.

V usage is TRBV6-2 or TRBV6-3 and J usage is TRBJ2-7, with 9 positions matching TRBD1. The germline gives CDR1 MNHEY, CDR2 SVGEGT. Unmatched junction bases numbered 6, after V lost 2 bases and J lost 4 bases. This CDR3 region has 15 residues. The CDR3 DNA sequence: TGTGCCAGCAGTTACCCGGGACAGGGAGAATACGAGCAGTACTTC. Its translation is CASSYPGQGEYEQYF.

In its sample, this clonotype was seen a few times. This chain uses TRBV5-1 with TRBJ1-4, with a possible D match to TRBD1 (5 bases). CDR1 and CDR2 (germline): SGHRS, YFSETQ. V lost 4 bases, J lost 3 bases, and 19 bases lay in between. This CDR3 is built from 17 residues. CDR3 nucleotides: TGCGCCAGCAGCCCGGGTCGATCGGGGGGATCTAATGAAAAACTGTTTTTT. This gives the protein CASSPGRSGGSNEKLFF.

For this clonotype: In this CDR3 the conserved last residue, phenylalanine or tryptophan, is missing, so a read error is likely. The genes are TRBV11-2 and TRBJ2-5; 10 nucleotides match TRBD2. Losses at the gene ends were 2 bases for V and 1 base for J; bases not matched to a gene: 1. The CDR3 sequence is 15 residues long. CDR1 SGHAT and CDR2 FQNNGV come from the germline V gene. The CDR3 nucleotides are TGTGCCAGCAGCTTATTAGCGGGAGGCCAAGAGACCCAGTACTTG. Protein product: CASSLLAGGQETQYL.

This clonotype has ten or more counts. The chain has TRBV19 and TRBJ2-7; perhaps TRBD2 as D (6 bases). Germline CDR1 and CDR2: LNHDA and SQIVND (reference sequence). Trimming removed 3 bases from V and 0 bases from J, with 15 bases in between. CDR3 length: 16 residues. CDR3 amino acids: CASSISADGSSYEQYF. CDR3 nucleotide sequence: TGTGCCAGTAGTATTTCAGCGGACGGGAGCTCCTACGAGCAGTACTTC.

The chain recombines TRBV28 with TRBJ2-2; D not certain. Germline V gene data show CDR1 as MDHEN and CDR2 as SYDVKM. With 3 bases removed from V and 0 bases from J, the gap between germline ends came to 8 bases. There are 15 residues in the CDR3. This chain's CDR3 is CASSFMVANTGELFF. As DNA, the CDR3 is TGTGCCAGCAGTTTTATGGTAGCGAACACCGGGGAGCTGTTTTTT.

As concerns this clonotype: A clone one base away is much larger, so this may be a read error. This chain uses TRBV12-3 or TRBV12-4 with TRBJ2-1; D unresolved. The CDR3 has 15 residues. V lost 1 base and J lost 3, with 10 bases in between. As DNA, the CDR3 is TGTGCCAGCAGTTTAGACGCGAGGTTCTACAATGAGCAGTTCTTC. Protein sequence: CASSLDARFYNEQFF.

This clonotype showed up just a few times. The chain joins TRBV4-2 to TRBJ2-3; D might be TRBD2 (5 bases). The V and J ends lost 0 bases and 2 bases respectively, with 9 bases between them. CDR1 and CDR2 (germline): LGHNA, YNFKEQ. The CDR3 extends over 15 amino acids. CDR3 protein: CASSQEGDFTDTQYF. CDR3 nucleotide sequence: TGTGCCAGCAGCCAAGAGGGAGACTTCACAGATACGCAGTATTTT.

This clonotype was recorded at least ten times. The J gene is TRBJ1-2, the V gene TRBV20-1, with D possibly TRBD1 on 5 matching bases. This CDR3 region has 13 residues. Trimming shortened V by 6 bases and J by 2 bases, and 13 bases separated the two germline ends. Germline values: CDR1 DFQATT, CDR2 SNEGSKA (reference sequence). The CDR3 sequence: CSALGGWNYGYTF. DNA for the CDR3: TGCAGTGCCCTGGGGGGGTGGAACTATGGCTACACCTTC.

The chain recombines TRBV27 with TRBJ2-7; perhaps TRBD2 as D (5 bases). Per germline, CDR1 MNHEY and CDR2 SMNVEV (reference sequence). V lost 5 bases and J lost 2, with 13 bases in between. CDR3 size: 14 residues. The CDR3 DNA is TGTGCCAGCAGTCCCTTAGCGAAAACCTACGAGCAGTACTTC. This encodes CASSPLAKTYEQYF.

This clonotype came up a few times. The rearrangement links TRBV7-2 to TRBJ1-3; unclear D gene. In germline, CDR1 is SGHTA, CDR2 FQGNSA. This CDR3 spans 12 amino acids. Trimming cost V 2 bases and J 5 bases, with 4 bases left between them. The CDR3 protein is CASSLFRNTIYF. The CDR3 nucleotides are TGTGCCAGCAGCTTATTCAGAAACACCATATATTTT.

The chain has TRBV4-3 and TRBJ2-3, with 8 bases lining up with TRBD2. J was trimmed by 1 base and V by 3 bases; bases with no gene match: 3. CDR1 and CDR2 (germline): LGHNA, YSLEER. This CDR3 comprises 15 residues. The CDR3 coding sequence is TGCGCCAGCAGCCACCAGCGGGGGCGCACAGATACGCAGTATTTT. Protein: CASSHQRGRTDTQYF.

The genes are TRBV7-2 and TRBJ2-2, with D perhaps matching TRBD1 or TRBD2 (7 bases each). The CDR3 spans 19 residues. Deletions cut 2 bases from V and 0 bases from J, with 19 bases between. Germline lookup yields CDR1 SGHTA and CDR2 FQGNSA. CDR3 protein: CASSLSAGGGGPNTGELFF. The DNA of the CDR3 is TGTGCCAGCAGCTTATCGGCAGGGGGGGGCGGTCCGAACACCGGGGAGCTGTTTTTT. The full variable domain, its missing parts supplied by reference TRBV7-2 and TRBJ2-2, is GAGVSQSPSNKVTEKGKDVELRCDPISGHTALYWYRQSLGQGLEFLIYFQGNSAPDKSGLPSDRFSAERTGGSVSTLTIQRTQQEDSAVYLCASSLSAGGGGPNTGELFFGEGSRLTVL.

The rearrangement links TRBV10-3 to TRBJ2-7; 7 bases agree with TRBD1. The CDR3 sequence is 11 residues long. Germline V lookup: CDR1 ENHRY, CDR2 SYGVKD. Trimming cost V 4 bases and J 6 bases; bases outside gene matches: 0. CDR3 loop: CAISGTGEQYF. CDR3 sequence (DNA): TGTGCCATCAGTGGGACAGGCGAGCAGTACTTC.

The chain employs TRBV20-1 and TRBJ1-5, with 9 positions matching TRBD1. Germline-derived CDR1 and CDR2 are DFQATT and SNEGSKA (reference sequence). V was clipped by 6 bases and J by 6 bases; unmatched bases: 6. The CDR3 loop spans 13 amino acids. CDR3 sequence reads: CSARNRGRQPQHF. For the CDR3, the DNA is TGCAGTGCCCGTAACAGGGGGCGTCAGCCCCAGCATTTT.